These 5 T cell receptor beta chains came from one sample sequenced in a study of glioma-infiltrating T cells. Using RNA template, CDR3s of TCR alpha and beta were amplified with iRepertoire arm-PCR. One entry per CDR3 protein results from TCRdb running MiXCR on the multiplex PCR reads. The data contain some 40,000 distinct CDR3 sequences, about a fifth of them seen just once; the ten biggest clones take up 6% to 7%. Specimen: glioma tissue, nonneoplastic brain tissue, or PBMCs (not recorded which). Receptors were obtained from a human donor with low-grade glioma or glioblastoma, undergoing nonglioma brain surgery, or in good health (not recorded which).

This clonotype was found many times. This chain uses TRBV7-9 with TRBJ2-1; D gene ambiguous. The CDR3 is made up of 14 amino acids. CDR1 is SEHNR and CDR2 is FQNEAQ in the germline V gene (reference sequence). Trimming removed 0 bases from V and 3 bases from J, with 6 bases in between. CDR3 amino acids: CASSLAMGYNEQFF. The CDR3 DNA sequence: TGTGCCAGCAGCTTAGCCATGGGCTACAATGAGCAGTTCTTC.

V is TRBV12-3 or TRBV12-4 and J is TRBJ1-1; weak D call: TRBD1 (6 bases). This CDR3 is built from 12 residues. Trimming removed 4 bases from V and 4 bases from J, with 7 bases in between. CDR3 loop: CASSSGATEAFF. The CDR3 region has the DNA TGTGCCAGCAGTTCAGGGGCCACTGAAGCTTTCTTT.

This clonotype has a count of ten or more. With a much larger clone just one base away, this may be a read error. The chain links TRBV28 to TRBJ1-1, with 10 bases lining up with TRBD1. There are 17 residues in the CDR3. The germline V gene encodes CDR1 MDHEN and CDR2 SYDVKM. The chain's CDR3 is CAGSLGWDRGYGTEAFF. CDR3 DNA: TGTGCCGGCAGTTTAGGTTGGGACAGGGGCTATGGGACTGAAGCTTTCTTT.

This clonotype was recorded at least ten times. The chain couples TRBV2 to TRBJ1-1; D gene ambiguous. Per the germline V gene, CDR1 is SNHLY and CDR2 is FYNNEI. The V gene lost 2 bases and the J gene lost 2 bases, with 6 bases spanning the gap. This CDR3 region has 13 residues. The CDR3 DNA follows: TGTGCCAGCAGTGAAACTGTAAACACTGAAGCTTTCTTT. Residues: CASSETVNTEAFF.

This clonotype was detected ten times or more. The chain recombines TRBV13 with TRBJ1-1, with no clear D. CDR1 and CDR2 from the germline V gene are PRHDT and FYEKMQ (reference sequence). V was cut by 2 bases and J by 1 base, with 5 bases left in between. This CDR3 is built from 13 residues. CDR3 nucleotides: TGTGCCAGCAGCTTACTGCAGAACACTGAAGCTTTCTTT. Its protein product is CASSLLQNTEAFF. Full variable domain (outside the CDR3, taken from reference TRBV13 and TRBJ1-1): AAGVIQSPRHLIKEKRETATLKCYPIPRHDTVYWYQQGPGQDPQFLISFYEKMQSDKGSIPDRFSAQQFSDYHSELNMSSLELGDSALYFCASSLLQNTEAFFGQGTRLTVV.